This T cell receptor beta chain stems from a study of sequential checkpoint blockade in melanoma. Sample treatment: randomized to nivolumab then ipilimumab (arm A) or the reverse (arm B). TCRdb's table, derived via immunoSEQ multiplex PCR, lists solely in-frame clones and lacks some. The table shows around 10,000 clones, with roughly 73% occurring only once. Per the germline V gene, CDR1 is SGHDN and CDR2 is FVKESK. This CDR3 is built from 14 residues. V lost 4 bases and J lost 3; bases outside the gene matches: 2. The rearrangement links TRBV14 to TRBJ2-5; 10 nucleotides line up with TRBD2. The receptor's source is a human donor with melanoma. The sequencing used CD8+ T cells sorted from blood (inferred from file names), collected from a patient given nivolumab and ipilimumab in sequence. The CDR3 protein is CASSLSGGKETQYF. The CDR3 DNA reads TGTGCCAGCAGCCTTAGCGGGGGGAAAGAGACCCAGTACTTC.